Below, one T cell receptor (beta chain) is given with its context. Its antigen is not known. The repertoire was sequenced with immunoSEQ multiplex PCR; TCRdb's copy has only in-frame clones and lacks some. The table includes 25,000 to 30,000 clones, around 90% detected once. The data derive from a study of T cell clonotyping in hematopoietic cell transplantation. Broader study findings: At the given depth, recipient repertoires were over 95% de novo clonotypes. Pathologically expanded recipient clonotypes increased progressively from day 30 to day 180 as diversity fell. CD4 and CD8 repertoire contributions could not be separated without sorting.

The CDR3 is made up of 12 amino acids. V lost 3 bases and J 14 bases, leaving 12 bases between the germline ends. Germline V CDR1 and CDR2: SGDLS, YYNGEE. Blood collection times were about day -28 and days 30, 100, 180 posttransplant. This specimen was PBMCs, taken 100 days after allogeneic stem cell transplant. V is TRBV9 and J is TRBJ1-6; a weak D match, TRBD1 (5 bases). The receptor's source is a female patient aged 50 to 60 who had an allogeneic stem cell transplant from a related donor, so the T cells may come from the graft donor. Some clones in this sample may be carry-over from other donors' samples. CDR3 in amino acids: CASSGSDKSLHF. The DNA of the CDR3 is TGTGCCAGCAGCGGCTCGGACAAATCCCTCCACTTT.